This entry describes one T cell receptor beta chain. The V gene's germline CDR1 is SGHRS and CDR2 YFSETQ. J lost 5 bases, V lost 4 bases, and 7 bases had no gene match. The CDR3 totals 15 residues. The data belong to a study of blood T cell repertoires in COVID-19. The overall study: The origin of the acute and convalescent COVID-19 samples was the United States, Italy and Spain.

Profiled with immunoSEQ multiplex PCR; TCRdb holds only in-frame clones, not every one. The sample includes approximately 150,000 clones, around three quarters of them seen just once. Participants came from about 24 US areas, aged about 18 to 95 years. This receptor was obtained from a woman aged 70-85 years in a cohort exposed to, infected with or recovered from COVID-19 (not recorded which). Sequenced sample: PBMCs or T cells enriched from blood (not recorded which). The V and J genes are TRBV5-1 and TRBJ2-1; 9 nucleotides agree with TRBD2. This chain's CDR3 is CASSLLAGRNNEQFF. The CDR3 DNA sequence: TGCGCCAGCAGCCTTCTAGCGGGGAGGAACAATGAGCAGTTCTTC.